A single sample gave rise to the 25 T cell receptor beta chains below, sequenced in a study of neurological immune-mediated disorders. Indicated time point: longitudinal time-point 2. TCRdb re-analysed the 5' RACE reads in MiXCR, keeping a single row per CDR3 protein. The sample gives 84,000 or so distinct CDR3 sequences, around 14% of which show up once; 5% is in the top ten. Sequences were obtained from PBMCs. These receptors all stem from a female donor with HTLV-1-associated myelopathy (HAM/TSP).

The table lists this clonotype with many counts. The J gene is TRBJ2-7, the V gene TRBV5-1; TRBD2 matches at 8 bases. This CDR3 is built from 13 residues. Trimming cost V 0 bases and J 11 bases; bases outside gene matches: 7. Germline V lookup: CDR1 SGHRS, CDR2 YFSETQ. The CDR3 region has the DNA TGCGCCAGCAGCTTGGAAGCGGGAGCAGGGAAGTACTTC. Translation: CASSLEAGAGKYF.

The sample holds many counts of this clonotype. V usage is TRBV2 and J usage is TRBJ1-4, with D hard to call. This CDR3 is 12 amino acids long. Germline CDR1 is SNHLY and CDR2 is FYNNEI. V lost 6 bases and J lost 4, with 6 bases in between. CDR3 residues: CASRTGNEKLFF. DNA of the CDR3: TGTGCCAGCAGGACGGGTAATGAAAAACTGTTTTTT.

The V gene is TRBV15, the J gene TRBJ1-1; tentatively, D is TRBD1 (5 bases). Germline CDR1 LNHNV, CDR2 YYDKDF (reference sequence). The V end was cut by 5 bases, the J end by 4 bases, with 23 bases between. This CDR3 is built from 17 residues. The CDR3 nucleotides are TGTGCCACCAGCCGGGGGTTATGGGGGAGTTGGGTCACTGAAGCTTTCTTT. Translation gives CATSRGLWGSWVTEAFF.

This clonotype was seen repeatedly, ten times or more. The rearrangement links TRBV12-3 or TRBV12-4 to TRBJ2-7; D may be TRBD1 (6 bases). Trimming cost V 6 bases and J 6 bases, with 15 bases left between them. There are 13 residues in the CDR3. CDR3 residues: CASRWTAGLEQYF. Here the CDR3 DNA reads TGTGCCAGCAGATGGACAGCCGGCCTCGAGCAGTACTTC.

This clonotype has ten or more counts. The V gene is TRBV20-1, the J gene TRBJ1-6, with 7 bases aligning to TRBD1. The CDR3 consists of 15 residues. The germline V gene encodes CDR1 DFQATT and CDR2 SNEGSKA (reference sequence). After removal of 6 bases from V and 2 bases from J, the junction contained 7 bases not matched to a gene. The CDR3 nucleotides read TGCAGTGCCACGACAGGGTCAACCTATAATTCACCCCTCCACTTT. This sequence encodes CSATTGSTYNSPLHF.

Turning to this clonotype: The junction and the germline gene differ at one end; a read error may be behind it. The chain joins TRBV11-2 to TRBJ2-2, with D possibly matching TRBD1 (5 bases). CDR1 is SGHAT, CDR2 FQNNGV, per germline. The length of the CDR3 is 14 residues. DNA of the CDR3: TGTGCCAACAGCCTCCTGATGGACACCGGAGAGCTGTTTTTT. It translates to CANSLLMDTGELFF. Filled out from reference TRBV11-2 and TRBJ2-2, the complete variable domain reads EAGVAQSPRYKIIEKRQSVAFWCNPISGHATLYWYQQILGQGPKLLIQFQNNGVVDDSQLPKDRFSAERLKGVDSTLKIQPAKLEDSAVYLCANSLLMDTGELFFGEGSRLTVL.

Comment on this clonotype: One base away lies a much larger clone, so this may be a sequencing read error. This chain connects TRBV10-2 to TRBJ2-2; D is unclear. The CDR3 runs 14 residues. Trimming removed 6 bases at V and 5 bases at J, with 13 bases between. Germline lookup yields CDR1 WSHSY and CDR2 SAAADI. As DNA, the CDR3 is TGCGCCAGCAGCCCGCAAGGATGGACCGGGGAGCTGTTTTTT. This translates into CASSPQGWTGELFF.

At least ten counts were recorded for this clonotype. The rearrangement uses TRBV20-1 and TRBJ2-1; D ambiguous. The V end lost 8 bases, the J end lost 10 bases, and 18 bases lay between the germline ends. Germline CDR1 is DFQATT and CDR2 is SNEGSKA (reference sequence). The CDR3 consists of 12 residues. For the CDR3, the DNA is TGCAGTACATGGACGGGCCTGGGGGAGCAGTTCTTC. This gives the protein CSTWTGLGEQFF.

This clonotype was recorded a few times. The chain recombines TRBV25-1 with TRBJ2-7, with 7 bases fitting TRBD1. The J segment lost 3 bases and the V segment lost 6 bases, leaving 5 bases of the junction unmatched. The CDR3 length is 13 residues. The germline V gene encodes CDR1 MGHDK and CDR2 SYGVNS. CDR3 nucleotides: TGTGCCAGCAGGTCCTGGGACAGCTACGAGCAGTACTTC. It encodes CASRSWDSYEQYF.

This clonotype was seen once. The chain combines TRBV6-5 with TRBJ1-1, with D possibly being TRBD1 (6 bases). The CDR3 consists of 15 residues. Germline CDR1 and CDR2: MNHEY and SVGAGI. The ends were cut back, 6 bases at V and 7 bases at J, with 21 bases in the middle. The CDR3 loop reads CASSPLGAMNGEAFF. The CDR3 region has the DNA TGTGCCAGCAGCCCCTTGGGGGCCATGAACGGTGAAGCTTTCTTT.

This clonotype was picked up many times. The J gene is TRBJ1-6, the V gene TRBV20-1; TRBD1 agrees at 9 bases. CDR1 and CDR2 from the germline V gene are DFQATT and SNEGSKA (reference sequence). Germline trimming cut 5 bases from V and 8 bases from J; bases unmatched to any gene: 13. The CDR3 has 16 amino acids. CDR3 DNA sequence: TGCAGTGCTGGAAAAATTACAGGGGGCGAATATTCACCCCTCCACTTT. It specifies CSAGKITGGEYSPLHF.

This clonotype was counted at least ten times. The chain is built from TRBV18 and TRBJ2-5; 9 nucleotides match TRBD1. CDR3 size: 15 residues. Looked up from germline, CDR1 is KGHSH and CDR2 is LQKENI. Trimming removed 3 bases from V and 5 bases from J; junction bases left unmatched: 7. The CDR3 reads CASSPGDRVFETQYF. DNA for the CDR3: TGTGCCAGCTCACCGGGGGACAGGGTTTTCGAGACCCAGTACTTC.

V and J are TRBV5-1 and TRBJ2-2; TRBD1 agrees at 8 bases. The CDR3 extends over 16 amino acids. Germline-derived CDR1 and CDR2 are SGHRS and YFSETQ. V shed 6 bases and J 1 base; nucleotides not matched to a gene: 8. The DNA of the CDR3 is TGCGCCAGCATAAGGGACAGGCTAGAGAACACCGGGGAGCTGTTTTTT. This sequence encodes CASIRDRLENTGELFF.

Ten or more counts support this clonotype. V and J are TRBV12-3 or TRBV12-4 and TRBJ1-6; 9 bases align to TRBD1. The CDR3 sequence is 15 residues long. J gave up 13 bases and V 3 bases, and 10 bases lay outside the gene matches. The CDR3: CASSFGVQGALPLHF. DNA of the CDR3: TGTGCCAGCAGTTTTGGAGTACAGGGGGCGCTCCCCCTCCACTTT.

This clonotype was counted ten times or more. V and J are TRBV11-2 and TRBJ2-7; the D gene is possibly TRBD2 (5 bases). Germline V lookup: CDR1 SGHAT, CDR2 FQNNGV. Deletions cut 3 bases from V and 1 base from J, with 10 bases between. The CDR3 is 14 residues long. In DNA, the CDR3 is TGTGCCAGCAGCTTGACTACGGGTTCCTACGAGCAGTACTTC. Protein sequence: CASSLTTGSYEQYF.

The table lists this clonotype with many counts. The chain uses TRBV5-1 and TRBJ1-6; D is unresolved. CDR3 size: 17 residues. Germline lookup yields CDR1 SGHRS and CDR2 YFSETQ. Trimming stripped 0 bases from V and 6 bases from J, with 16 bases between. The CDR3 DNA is TGCGCCAGCAGCTTGGGGGCAGTGACTACCATTAATTCACCCCTCCACTTT. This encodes CASSLGAVTTINSPLHF.

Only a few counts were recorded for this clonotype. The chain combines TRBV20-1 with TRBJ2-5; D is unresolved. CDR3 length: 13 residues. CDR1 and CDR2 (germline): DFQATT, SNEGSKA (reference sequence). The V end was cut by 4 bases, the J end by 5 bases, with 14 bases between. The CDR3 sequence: CSATARSSETQYF. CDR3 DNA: TGCAGTGCTACTGCTAGGTCGAGCGAGACCCAGTACTTC.

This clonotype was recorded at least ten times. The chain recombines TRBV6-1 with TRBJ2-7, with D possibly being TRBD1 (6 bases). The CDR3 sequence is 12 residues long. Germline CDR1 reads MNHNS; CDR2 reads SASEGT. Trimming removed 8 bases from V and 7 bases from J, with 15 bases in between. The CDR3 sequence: CASDSLQGEQYF. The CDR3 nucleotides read TGTGCCAGCGACTCGCTTCAGGGGGAGCAGTACTTC.

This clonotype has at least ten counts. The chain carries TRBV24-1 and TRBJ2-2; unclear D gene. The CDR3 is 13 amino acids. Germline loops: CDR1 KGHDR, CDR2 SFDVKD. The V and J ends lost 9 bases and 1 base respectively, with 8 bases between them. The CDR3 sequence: CATAWGNTGELFF. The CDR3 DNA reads TGTGCCACCGCCTGGGGGAACACCGGGGAGCTGTTTTTT.

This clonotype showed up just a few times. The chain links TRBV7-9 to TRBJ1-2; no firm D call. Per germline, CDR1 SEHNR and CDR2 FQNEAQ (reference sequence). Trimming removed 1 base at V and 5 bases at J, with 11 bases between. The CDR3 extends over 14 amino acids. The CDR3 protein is CASSLDYTAYGYTF. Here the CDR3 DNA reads TGTGCCAGCAGCTTAGATTACACGGCTTATGGCTACACCTTC. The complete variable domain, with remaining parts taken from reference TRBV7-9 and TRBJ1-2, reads DTGVSQNPRHKITKRGQNVTFRCDPISEHNRLYWYRQTLGQGPEFLTYFQNEAQLEKSRLLSDRFSAERPKGSFSTLEIQRTEQGDSAMYLCASSLDYTAYGYTFGSGTRLTVV.

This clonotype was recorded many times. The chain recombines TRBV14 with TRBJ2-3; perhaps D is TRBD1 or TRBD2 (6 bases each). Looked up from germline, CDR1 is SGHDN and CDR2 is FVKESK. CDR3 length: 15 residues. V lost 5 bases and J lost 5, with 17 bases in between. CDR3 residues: CASSKGRGQGDTQYF. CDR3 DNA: TGTGCCAGCAGCAAAGGCCGGGGGCAAGGAGATACGCAGTATTTT. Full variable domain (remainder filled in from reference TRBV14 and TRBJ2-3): EAGVTQFPSHSVIEKGQTVTLRCDPISGHDNLYWYRRVMGKEIKFLLHFVKESKQDESGMPNNRFLAERTGGTYSTLKVQPAELEDSGVYFCASSKGRGQGDTQYFGPGTRLTVL.

The CDR3 spells CASSLGLATRNEQFF. CDR3 DNA: TGCGCCAGCAGCTTGGGATTGGCTACTAGGAATGAGCAGTTCTTC. The chain employs TRBV5-1 and TRBJ2-1; perhaps TRBD2 as D (5 bases). The CDR3 is 15 residues long. Trimming took off 0 bases at V and 7 bases at J, with 14 bases between the two ends. The germline V gene encodes CDR1 SGHRS and CDR2 YFSETQ. Based on the CDR3 plus reference TRBV5-1 and TRBJ2-1, the full variable domain is KAGVTQTPRYLIKTRGQQVTLSCSPISGHRSVSWYQQTPGQGLQFLFEYFSETQRNKGNFPGRFSGRQFSNSRSEMNVSTLELGDSALYLCASSLGLATRNEQFFGPGTRLTVL.

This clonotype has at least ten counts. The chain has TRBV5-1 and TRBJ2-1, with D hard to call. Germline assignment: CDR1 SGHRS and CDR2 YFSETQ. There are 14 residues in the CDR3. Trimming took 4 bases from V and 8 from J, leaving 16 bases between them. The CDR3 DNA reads TGCGCCAGCAGCCCCCTGAAGAATATGGATGAGCAGTTCTTC. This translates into CASSPLKNMDEQFF.

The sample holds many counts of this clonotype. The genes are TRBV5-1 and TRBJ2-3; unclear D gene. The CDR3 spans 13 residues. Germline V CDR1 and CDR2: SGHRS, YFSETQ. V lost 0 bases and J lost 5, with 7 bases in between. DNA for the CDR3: TGCGCCAGCAGCTTGGTCGAACGAGATACGCAGTATTTT. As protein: CASSLVERDTQYF. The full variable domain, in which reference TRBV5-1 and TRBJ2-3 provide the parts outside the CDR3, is KAGVTQTPRYLIKTRGQQVTLSCSPISGHRSVSWYQQTPGQGLQFLFEYFSETQRNKGNFPGRFSGRQFSNSRSEMNVSTLELGDSALYLCASSLVERDTQYFGPGTRLTVL.

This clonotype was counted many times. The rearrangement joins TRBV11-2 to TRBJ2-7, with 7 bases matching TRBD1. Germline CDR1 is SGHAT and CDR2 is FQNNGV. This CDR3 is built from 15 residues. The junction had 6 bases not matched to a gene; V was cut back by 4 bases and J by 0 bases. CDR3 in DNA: TGTGCCAGCAGCTCGAGGGGGCTCGACTCCTACGAGCAGTACTTC. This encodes CASSSRGLDSYEQYF. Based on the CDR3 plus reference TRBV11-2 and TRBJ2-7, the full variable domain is EAGVAQSPRYKIIEKRQSVAFWCNPISGHATLYWYQQILGQGPKLLIQFQNNGVVDDSQLPKDRFSAERLKGVDSTLKIQPAKLEDSAVYLCASSSRGLDSYEQYFGPGTRLTVT.